Given below is one TCR beta chain in context. This record belongs to a study of blood T cell repertoires in COVID-19. As for the study in general: COVID-19 samples, acute and convalescent, were from the United States, Italy and Spain. T cells, B-cell-depleted T cells, or PBMCs provided the cDNA or gDNA that served as material.

In the original processing: Amplification with reference gene primers provided the estimates of nucleated cell counts. Data came from immunoSEQ multiplex PCR; TCRdb stores just in-frame clones and leaves some out. The D gene and trimming were derived from the DNA, and the V and J assignments and clone size from that table. The table records 68,000 or so clones, about nine tenths of them present only once. The CDR3 length is 14 residues. Trimming took 1 base from V and 6 from J; bases not matched to a gene: 3. Germline CDR1 reads SEHNR; CDR2 reads FQNEAQ (reference sequence). Material: peripheral blood. This chain joins TRBV7-9 and TRBJ1-5; 7 nucleotides line up with TRBD1. The sequence was collected from a man aged 45 to 65 with active COVID-19. The CDR3 loop reads CASSLGAGGQPQHF. CDR3 nucleotide sequence: TGTGCCAGCAGCTTAGGGGCAGGGGGTCAGCCCCAGCATTTT.